The clone carrying this T cell receptor (beta chain) was seen only once. These data originate in a study of shared clonotypes between healthy human individuals. CDR1 and CDR2 from the germline V gene are MDHEN and SYDVKM. V lost 2 bases, J lost 6 bases, and 8 bases lay in between. This CDR3 has 12 amino acids. Using immunoSEQ multiplex PCR, the repertoire was profiled, and TCRdb retains in-frame clones only, with some absent. Among 2,500,000 or so clones listed, roughly nine tenths were seen once. Material: naive CD4+ T cells sorted from blood. Subset here: CD45RA+ positively selected. This TCR was sampled from a man younger than 35 in good health. The V and J genes are TRBV28 and TRBJ2-7; D gene ambiguous. In DNA, the CDR3 is TGTGCCAGCAGTTTACGCCAGTCCGAGCAGTACTTC. It specifies CASSLRQSEQYF.